Presented here are 18 T cell receptor beta chains from one specimen sequenced in a study of CD8+ T cells in alopecia areata. Treatment given: oral pan-JAK inhibitor, 5-10 mg twice daily. Sequencing relied on a cDNA template that was reverse transcribed from extracted RNA. Assay used: immunoSEQ multiplex PCR; TCRdb lists only in-frame clones, some missing. Here the sample spans 100,000 to 150,000 clones, over 55% being singletons. Sequenced material: CD4+ T cells sorted from blood, taken at week 4, from a patient treated with tofacitinib. These receptors came from a human donor with alopecia areata.

This clone was counted only a few times. The rearrangement uses TRBV28 and TRBJ2-2; TRBD2 matches at 8 bases. The CDR3 has 16 residues. Germline assignment: CDR1 MDHEN and CDR2 SYDVKM. Trimming at V came to 6 bases and at J to 4 bases, leaving 10 bases not matched to a gene. This CDR3 is CASRPPGLGGTGELFF. In DNA, the CDR3 is TGTGCCAGCAGGCCGCCGGGACTAGGGGGCACCGGGGAGCTGTTTTTT.

The CDR3 DNA sequence: TGTGCCAGCAGCCAAGTCGGAGGGGCCTACGAGCAGTACTTC. This translates into CASSQVGGAYEQYF. The chain recombines TRBV14 with TRBJ2-7; maybe TRBD2 (6 bases). Germline assignment: CDR1 SGHDN and CDR2 FVKESK. This CDR3 spans 14 amino acids. The V and J ends lost 1 base and 2 bases respectively, with 9 bases between them.

This clone was detected a few times. This chain connects TRBV29-1 to TRBJ2-5, with a tentative D call TRBD1 (6 bases). V lost 4 bases to trimming and J lost 0 bases, with 6 bases between them. CDR3 length: 12 amino acids. Germline V CDR1 and CDR2: SQVTM, ANQGSEA. The DNA of the CDR3 is TGCAGCGTTGGGACAGACCAAGAGACCCAGTACTTC. Translated, it gives CSVGTDQETQYF.

This clone showed up just a few times. This chain links TRBV20-1 with TRBJ2-7; D call uncertain. This CDR3 has 10 amino acids. CDR1 is DFQATT, CDR2 SNEGSKA, per germline (reference sequence). The ends were cut back, 0 bases at V and 6 bases at J, with 3 bases in the middle. The CDR3 region is CSARDSEQYF. For the CDR3, the DNA is TGCAGTGCTAGAGACTCCGAGCAGTACTTC.

This clone was detected a few times. The CDR3 DNA reads TGCGCCAGCAGCTTGGCGACTGGGGAGCTGTTTTTT. Residues: CASSLATGELFF. V usage is TRBV5-1 and J usage is TRBJ2-2, with unresolved D. V lost 0 bases, J lost 8 bases, and 5 bases lay in between. Germline CDR1 SGHRS, CDR2 YFSETQ. The CDR3 is made up of 12 amino acids.

The rearrangement uses TRBV29-1 and TRBJ2-2, with 7 bases aligning to TRBD2. The CDR3 is made up of 14 amino acids. Germline V gene lookup returns CDR1 SQVTM and CDR2 ANQGSEA. V dropped 1 base and J dropped 6; count of bases not matched to a gene: 5. The DNA for the CDR3 is TGCAGCGTTGAAGGGCGGACTAGTTCCGGGGAGCTGTTTTTT. Protein: CSVEGRTSSGELFF.

The gene calls are TRBV12-5 and TRBJ1-1; D gene unclear. This CDR3 region has 12 residues. From germline, CDR1 is LGHNT and CDR2 FRNRAP. With 3 bases removed from V and 1 base from J, the gap between germline ends came to 3 bases. CDR3 sequence (DNA): TGTGCTAGTGGTTTCGCGAACACTGAAGCTTTCTTT. This codes for CASGFANTEAFF.

This sequence joins TRBV5-4 and TRBJ2-3; the D is unclear. CDR3 length: 12 residues. V was pared by 2 bases and J by 6 bases, with 7 bases between. Germline V gives CDR1 SGHNT, CDR2 YYREEE (reference sequence). The CDR3 region is CASSFVLDTQYF. For the CDR3, the DNA is TGTGCCAGCAGCTTTGTCCTGGATACGCAGTATTTT.

This clone showed up just a few times. CDR3 region: CASSSRATQYF. CDR3 bases: TGTGCCAGCAGCTCTCGAGCTACGCAGTATTTT. This sequence joins TRBV5-6 and TRBJ2-3; D call uncertain. Germline-derived CDR1 and CDR2 are SGHDT and YYEEEE. The CDR3 consists of 11 residues. V was trimmed by 3 bases and J by 8 bases, leaving 7 bases between them.

This clone was seen a few times. The V call is TRBV5-1, the J call TRBJ2-1; either TRBD1 or TRBD2 may supply D (6 bases each). Trimming cost V 2 bases and J 9 bases, with 21 bases left between them. The CDR3 spans 16 residues. CDR1 and CDR2 (germline): SGHRS, YFSETQ. For the CDR3, the DNA is TGCGCCAGCAGCTTCAACCGACTAGGGGGTTACGGTGAGCAGTTCTTC. As protein: CASSFNRLGGYGEQFF.

This chain links TRBV30 with TRBJ1-6; D remains unclear. The CDR3 is made up of 13 amino acids. Germline loops: CDR1 GTSNPN, CDR2 SVGIG (reference sequence). Trimming took 3 bases from V and 10 from J, leaving 13 bases between them. CDR3 loop: CAWSEGGGSPLHF. DNA for the CDR3: TGTGCCTGGAGCGAGGGAGGTGGCTCACCCCTCCACTTT.

This clone showed up just a few times. This chain joins TRBV25-1 and TRBJ1-2; TRBD1 might be the D (6 bases). Trimming cost V 7 bases and J 5 bases, with 17 bases left between them. Looked up from germline, CDR1 is MGHDK and CDR2 is SYGVNS. This CDR3 has 14 amino acids. Here the CDR3 DNA reads TGTGCCAGCACTGGGGGCGCGTCGGGATATGGCTACACCTTC. Amino acid sequence: CASTGGASGYGYTF.

The J gene is TRBJ1-2, the V gene TRBV30; TRBD1 might be the D (5 bases). Germline loops: CDR1 GTSNPN, CDR2 SVGIG (reference sequence). The CDR3 consists of 15 residues. Between the trimmed V and J ends, which lost 2 bases and 2 bases, there was a span of 15 bases. The CDR3 here is CAWSPPGRGNYGYTF. CDR3 coding DNA: TGTGCCTGGAGTCCCCCGGGACGAGGAAACTATGGCTACACCTTC.

This rearrangement joins TRBV20-1 to TRBJ1-3; unclear D gene. Germline CDR1 reads DFQATT; CDR2 reads SNEGSKA (reference sequence). The length of the CDR3 is 11 residues. V was pared by 6 bases and J by 5 bases, with 8 bases between. CDR3 region: CSAGKRNTIYF. In DNA, the CDR3 is TGCAGTGCAGGGAAACGAAACACCATATATTTT.

The V and J genes are TRBV11-2 and TRBJ2-3, with 7 bases identical to TRBD2. Germline trimming cut 6 bases from V and 5 bases from J; bases unmatched to any gene: 5. CDR1 and CDR2 from the germline V gene are SGHAT and FQNNGV. The CDR3 covers 13 residues. The CDR3 sequence is CASSQPGGDTQYF. The CDR3 nucleotides are TGTGCCAGCAGTCAACCGGGGGGAGATACGCAGTATTTT.

This chain joins TRBV9 and TRBJ2-5; D unclear. Trimming left V 0 bases short and J 2 bases short, with 14 bases between. This CDR3 comprises 16 residues. CDR1 and CDR2 from the germline V gene are SGDLS and YYNGEE. The CDR3, as DNA: TGTGCCAGCAGCGTAGATTCTCGAGGATATCAAGAGACCCAGTACTTC. As protein: CASSVDSRGYQETQYF.

The sample holds one count of this clone. V usage is TRBV29-1 and J usage is TRBJ2-3; D is perhaps TRBD1 (5 bases). The CDR3 is made up of 11 amino acids. Germline lookup yields CDR1 SQVTM and CDR2 ANQGSEA. Trimming stripped 7 bases from V and 6 bases from J, with 11 bases between. The CDR3 protein is CSGTNQDTQYF. CDR3 coding DNA: TGCAGCGGGACAAACCAGGATACGCAGTATTTT.

This clone has more than one count but fewer than ten. The V and J genes are TRBV5-1 and TRBJ2-1; D unresolved. The germline V gene has CDR1 SGHRS and CDR2 YFSETQ. The CDR3 contains 12 residues. V lost 3 bases to trimming and J lost 9 bases, with 10 bases between them. The CDR3 DNA reads TGCGCCAGCAGCTACCCTGGTGCTGAGCAGTTCTTC. Protein product: CASSYPGAEQFF.